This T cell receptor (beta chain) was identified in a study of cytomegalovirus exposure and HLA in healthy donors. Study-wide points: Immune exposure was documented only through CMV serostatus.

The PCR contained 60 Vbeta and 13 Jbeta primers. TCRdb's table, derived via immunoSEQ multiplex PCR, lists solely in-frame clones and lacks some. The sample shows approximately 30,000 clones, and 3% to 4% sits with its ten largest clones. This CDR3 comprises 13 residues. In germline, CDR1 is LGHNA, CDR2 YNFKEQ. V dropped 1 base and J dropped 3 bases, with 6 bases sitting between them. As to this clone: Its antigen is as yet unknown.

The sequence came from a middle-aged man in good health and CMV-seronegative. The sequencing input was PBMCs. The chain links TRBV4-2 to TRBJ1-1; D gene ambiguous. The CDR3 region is CASSQGRDTEAFF. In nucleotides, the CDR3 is TGTGCCAGCAGCCAAGGGCGGGACACTGAAGCTTTCTTT.